Listed here are 21 T cell receptor beta chains from one sample, sequenced in a study of spatial heterogeneity in lung cancer. In TCRdb, the 5' RACE reads were re-called with MiXCR into one record per CDR3 protein. The sample holds more than 10,000 distinct CDR3 sequences, 12% to 15% seen once. Time point specified: sample taken at primary tumor resection. Whole RNA from tumor, nontumor lung or frozen PBMC was sequenced unsorted. The input for sequencing was PBMCs, taken at surgery. The source of these receptors is a male donor with early-stage non-small cell lung cancer.

This clonotype was detected ten times or more. The chain recombines TRBV6-2 or TRBV6-3 with TRBJ1-1; TRBD1 matches at 12 bases. Unmatched junction bases numbered 11, after V lost 6 bases and J lost 6 bases. The CDR3 runs to 16 residues. Per germline, CDR1 MNHEY and CDR2 SVGEGT. This CDR3 is CASRILPGQGASEAFF. DNA for the CDR3: TGTGCCAGCAGAATCCTCCCGGGACAGGGGGCGTCTGAAGCTTTCTTT.

This clonotype was seen a handful of times. The rearrangement links TRBV5-1 to TRBJ2-7; D is possibly TRBD1 (6 bases). The ends were cut back, 0 bases at V and 4 bases at J, with 11 bases in the middle. The length of the CDR3 is 14 residues. Germline V gene lookup returns CDR1 SGHRS and CDR2 YFSETQ. The CDR3 sequence is CASSLVQGAYEQYF. As DNA, the CDR3 is TGCGCCAGCAGCTTGGTACAGGGAGCGTACGAGCAGTACTTC.

This clonotype has at least ten counts. The rearrangement links TRBV7-9 to TRBJ2-4; D might be TRBD2 (6 bases). The CDR3 is made up of 16 amino acids. Germline V gene sequence: CDR1 SEHNR, CDR2 FQNEAQ (reference sequence). Trimming shortened V by 5 bases and J by 1 base, and 15 bases separated the two germline ends. CDR3 nucleotide sequence: TGTGCCAGCAGCCCTTTGAGGGAGGTGGCCAAAAACATTCAGTACTTC. It specifies CASSPLREVAKNIQYF.

This clonotype was counted a few times. J is TRBJ2-7 and V is TRBV11-2; the D call may be TRBD1 or TRBD2 (5 bases each). This CDR3 contains 12 residues. Germline loops: CDR1 SGHAT, CDR2 FQNNGV. The V gene lost 11 bases and the J gene lost 3 bases, with 14 bases spanning the gap. This CDR3 is CASAGTGYEQYF. The CDR3 DNA reads as TGTGCCTCAGCAGGGACGGGCTACGAGCAGTACTTC.

This clonotype was found many times. J is TRBJ1-5 and V is TRBV20-1, with 7 nucleotides matching TRBD1. The junction had 6 bases not matched to a gene; V was cut back by 5 bases and J by 5 bases. The CDR3 consists of 13 residues. Germline V gives CDR1 DFQATT, CDR2 SNEGSKA (reference sequence). Here the CDR3 DNA reads TGCAGTGCTCCGGGAGACAGGGATCAGCCCCAGCATTTT. Residues: CSAPGDRDQPQHF.

This clonotype was detected a few times. The chain recombines TRBV7-2 with TRBJ2-7, with 9 bases fitting TRBD1. The CDR3 has 15 amino acids. Trimming cost V 4 bases and J 2 bases; bases outside gene matches: 6. Germline V gives CDR1 SGHTA, CDR2 FQGNSA. CDR3 protein: CASSSGTGRTYEQYF. CDR3 nucleotides: TGTGCCAGCAGCTCGGGGACAGGGCGTACCTACGAGCAGTACTTC.

This clonotype was counted ten times or more. The V and J genes are TRBV2 and TRBJ1-1; D unclear. The CDR3 sequence is 11 residues long. Germline lookup yields CDR1 SNHLY and CDR2 FYNNEI. CDR3 DNA sequence: TGTGTGACCAAACGGAAAGGGGAAGCTTTCTTT. Protein sequence: CVTKRKGEAFF.

The rearrangement links TRBV9 to TRBJ1-3; D gene uncertain. Germline V lookup: CDR1 SGDLS, CDR2 YYNGEE. This CDR3 has 15 amino acids. V was cut by 0 bases and J by 0 bases, with 7 bases left in between. CDR3 sequence reads: CASSVESSSGNTIYF. The CDR3 DNA reads TGTGCCAGCAGCGTAGAGTCTAGCTCTGGAAACACCATATATTTT.

This clonotype has a handful of counts. Here the CDR3 DNA reads TGTGCCAGCAGCTCAACAGGGGGGACTTATGATACGCAGTATTTT. Translated, it gives CASSSTGGTYDTQYF. The rearrangement uses TRBV7-9 and TRBJ2-3; 8 bases are a match to TRBD1. Trimming cost V 4 bases and J 6 bases; bases outside gene matches: 9. The V gene's germline CDR1 is SEHNR and CDR2 FQNEAQ (reference sequence). The length of the CDR3 is 15 residues.

The chain uses TRBV7-2 and TRBJ2-7; D is ambiguous. Trimming cost V 2 bases and J 3 bases, with 11 bases left between them. The CDR3 is 14 residues long. Germline values: CDR1 SGHTA, CDR2 FQGNSA. This CDR3 reads CASSLSAAGYEQYF. CDR3 nucleotide sequence: TGTGCCAGCAGCTTATCCGCGGCCGGCTACGAGCAGTACTTC.

The CDR3 spells CASSPVAGGTDTQYF. CDR3 coding DNA: TGTGCCAGCAGCCCCGTAGCGGGGGGCACAGATACGCAGTATTTT. The chain employs TRBV3-1 and TRBJ2-3; 9 bases are a match to TRBD2. CDR1 is LGHDT, CDR2 YNNKEL, per germline (reference sequence). With V trimmed by 4 bases and J by 1 base, 3 bases remained unmatched. The CDR3 loop spans 15 amino acids.

Only a few counts were recorded for this clonotype. The V and J genes are TRBV12-3 or TRBV12-4 and TRBJ1-6; 7 bases line up with TRBD1. This CDR3 has 16 residues. The ends lost 5 bases at V and 1 base at J; junction bases unmatched: 5. CDR3: CASSPDRASYNSPLHF. CDR3 bases: TGTGCCAGCAGTCCTGACAGGGCGTCCTATAATTCACCCCTCCACTTT.

This clonotype was seen repeatedly, ten times or more. V gene TRBV6-4 combines with J gene TRBJ2-6, with D possibly TRBD2 on 5 matching bases. The CDR3 is 17 amino acids. V was clipped by 4 bases and J by 0 bases, with 13 bases between them. Looked up from germline, CDR1 is MRHNA and CDR2 is SNTAGT. CDR3 in amino acids: CASSAEGLGSGANVLTF. For the CDR3, the DNA is TGTGCCAGCAGTGCCGAGGGTCTTGGCTCTGGGGCCAACGTCCTGACTTTC.

This clonotype occurred a few times. This rearrangement joins TRBV7-8 to TRBJ2-1; D might be TRBD2 (5 bases). CDR1 is SGHVS, CDR2 FQNEAQ, per germline. V lost 5 bases to trimming and J lost 4 bases, with 12 bases between them. The CDR3 covers 14 residues. CDR3 in DNA: TGTGCCAGCAGCCGGGGAGCTTTATACAATGAGCAGTTCTTC. It codes for CASSRGALYNEQFF.

This clonotype has at least ten counts. The CDR3, as DNA: TGCAGTGCTAGAGTAGGGGGCTTGACCGGGGAGCTGTTTTTT. Translating gives CSARVGGLTGELFF. The chain joins TRBV20-1 to TRBJ2-2; 7 bases line up with TRBD1. This CDR3 is 14 amino acids long. The J segment lost 5 bases and the V segment lost 1 base, leaving 4 bases of the junction unmatched. Germline CDR1 DFQATT, CDR2 SNEGSKA (reference sequence).

Ten or more counts support this clonotype. This rearrangement joins TRBV5-1 to TRBJ2-1; D is possibly TRBD2 (6 bases). There are 15 residues in the CDR3. CDR1 and CDR2 from the germline V gene are SGHRS and YFSETQ. V lost 4 bases to trimming and J lost 4 bases, with 15 bases between them. This CDR3 is CASSGGSGPYNEQFF. The CDR3, as DNA: TGCGCCAGCAGCGGGGGTAGCGGCCCATACAATGAGCAGTTCTTC.

In its sample, this clonotype was seen a few times. In nucleotides, the CDR3 is TGTGCCAGCAGCCCTAGCTACAGACTTTACAATGAGCAGTTCTTC. It encodes CASSPSYRLYNEQFF. The V gene is TRBV9, the J gene TRBJ2-1; D perhaps matches TRBD2 (5 bases). The germline V gene encodes CDR1 SGDLS and CDR2 YYNGEE. The CDR3 is made up of 15 amino acids. The germline V and J ends were trimmed by 4 bases and 4 bases, with 15 bases remaining between them.

The genes are TRBV4-2 and TRBJ2-1; 13 bases are shared with TRBD2. V gave up 0 bases and J gave up 9 bases; unmatched junction bases: 14. The CDR3 length is 19 residues. From germline, CDR1 is LGHNA and CDR2 YNFKEQ. CDR3 bases: TGTGCCAGCAGCCAAGATCCACTCATTACTAGCGGGGGGGCCGCTGAGCAGTTCTTC. Translation: CASSQDPLITSGGAAEQFF.

The chain couples TRBV2 to TRBJ1-3; weak D call: TRBD1 (6 bases). This CDR3 contains 15 residues. The germline CDR1 and CDR2 sequences are SNHLY and FYNNEI. With 6 bases removed from V and 1 base from J, the gap between germline ends came to 13 bases. CDR3 nucleotide sequence: TGTGCCAGCAGCTCGGGACACTCTTCTGGAAACACCATATATTTT. This sequence encodes CASSSGHSSGNTIYF. Full variable domain (remainder filled in from reference TRBV2 and TRBJ1-3): EPEVTQTPSHQVTQMGQEVILRCVPISNHLYFYWYRQILGQKVEFLVSFYNNEISEKSEIFDDQFSVERPDGSNFTLKIRSTKLEDSAMYFCASSSGHSSGNTIYFGEGSWLTVV.

This clonotype has just a few counts. The rearrangement joins TRBV9 to TRBJ2-3, with D unclear. Germline V CDR1 and CDR2: SGDLS, YYNGEE. The CDR3 has 12 residues. Between the trimmed V and J ends, which lost 0 bases and 3 bases, there was a span of 2 bases. The CDR3 region is CASSVATDTQYF. Written as DNA, the CDR3 is TGTGCCAGCAGCGTAGCTACAGATACGCAGTATTTT.

This clonotype was seen more than once but under ten times. The chain is built from TRBV6-2 or TRBV6-3 and TRBJ1-1; a possible D gene is TRBD1 (5 bases). V lost 4 bases, J lost 11 bases, and 17 bases lay in between. This CDR3 is 13 amino acids long. Germline V gene lookup returns CDR1 MNHEY and CDR2 SVGEGT. CDR3 residues: CASSFRGGDVAFF. The DNA of the CDR3 is TGTGCCAGCAGTTTCCGAGGAGGGGACGTCGCTTTCTTT.